The entry below describes one T cell receptor delta chain. Its antigen is undetermined. This specimen belongs to a study of Vδ1+ human thymocytes. Between about 96% and 99.6% of sorted thymocytes were Vdelta1+. Germline CDR1 reads TSWWSYY; CDR2 reads QGS. This CDR3 is built from 20 residues. J gave up 2 bases and V 4 bases, and 21 bases lay outside the gene matches. Sequences come from RNA converted to cDNA by reverse transcription. Pooled V-gene forward primers with one constant-region reverse primer generated the CDR3 amplicons by multiplex PCR. TCRdb reanalysed the multiplex PCR reads with CATT. The table shows under 85,000 delta-chain clones, with around 32% occurring only once. Study outcomes and limitations: Thymic TRG and TRD repertoires appeared highly polyclonal, with Gaussian CDR3 length distributions. Many TRG clonotypes were shared between donors; TRD repertoires were essentially private. About 20% of thymic delta-chain sequences were Vdelta2, with few Vdelta3, unlike blood Vdelta1+ controls.

The genes are TRDV1 and TRDJ1; 8 nucleotides agree with TRDD2. Sequencing was done on a sample of Vdelta1+ gamma-delta thymocytes from the thymus. This sample's subset: FACS-sorted CD3+ TCRalphabeta- TCRVdelta1+ TCRVdelta2- thymocytes. The receptor was derived from a boy younger than two who had congenital heart surgery. CDR3 loop: CALGGPLARLPRTGTDKLIF. DNA for the CDR3: TGTGCTCTTGGGGGCCCTCTGGCCCGCCTTCCTAGAACTGGAACCGATAAACTCATCTTT.